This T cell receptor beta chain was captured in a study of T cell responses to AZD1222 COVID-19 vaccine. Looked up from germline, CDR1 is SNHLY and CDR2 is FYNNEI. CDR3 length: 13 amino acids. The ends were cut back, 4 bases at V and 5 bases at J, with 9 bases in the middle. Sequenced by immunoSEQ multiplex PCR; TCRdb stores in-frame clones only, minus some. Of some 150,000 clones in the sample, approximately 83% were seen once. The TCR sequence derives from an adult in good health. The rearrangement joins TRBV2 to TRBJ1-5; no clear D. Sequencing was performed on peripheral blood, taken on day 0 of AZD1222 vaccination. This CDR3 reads CASSGNTDQPQHF. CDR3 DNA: TGTGCCAGCAGTGGGAACACAGATCAGCCCCAGCATTTT.